Presented here are 20 T cell receptor beta chains from one specimen sequenced in a study of Graves' ophthalmopathy and Graves' hyperthyroidism (dated by TCRdb to the late 2010s). The instrument given in TCRdb is Illumina HiSeq 2000. TCR beta CDR3 regions were amplified from RNA transcripts for repertoire sequencing. A first-round RT-PCR used HTBI primers with the Qiagen OneStep RT-PCR kit, followed by a second-round multiplex PCR, size selection and purification. The raw public data were reprocessed by TCRdb itself: fastp quality trimming at Q25, MiXCR clonotype calling, in-frame beta chains only. CDR3 protein duplicates are merged, each entry listing the most common genes and DNA. The sample has about 180,000 distinct CDR3 sequences on record, less than 45% of them singletons. Under 7% of the sample comes from the top ten. The sequencing input was peripheral blood. These receptor sequences come from a woman in her thirties or forties with Graves' ophthalmopathy. Donor details come from another sample of the same person, matched by shared clones.

The table lists this clonotype with a few counts. This rearrangement joins TRBV28 to TRBJ1-1, with D possibly being TRBD1 (6 bases). Germline CDR1 and CDR2: MDHEN and SYDVKM. With 7 bases removed from V and 4 bases from J, the gap between germline ends came to 16 bases. CDR3 length equals 14 residues. The CDR3 nucleotides are TGTGCCAGCATATCGCCCAGGGGTACCACTGAAGCTTTCTTT. Encoded protein: CASISPRGTTEAFF.

This clonotype was observed at least ten times. This rearrangement joins TRBV5-1 to TRBJ2-7; maybe TRBD1 (6 bases). Germline V CDR1 and CDR2: SGHRS, YFSETQ. Trimming stripped 4 bases from V and 0 bases from J, with 8 bases between. The CDR3 has 13 amino acids. As DNA, the CDR3 is TGCGCCAGCAGCCCGGACAGCTCCTACGAGCAGTACTTC. Amino acid sequence: CASSPDSSYEQYF.

The chain links TRBV12-3 or TRBV12-4 to TRBJ1-1; TRBD1 matches at 10 bases. V shed 5 bases, J shed 4 bases, and the junction held 7 bases outside the gene matches. The CDR3 is 15 residues long. The CDR3, as DNA: TGTGCCAGCAGTCCCGGAGGGACAGGGGCCACTGAAGCTTTCTTT. Translating it yields CASSPGGTGATEAFF.

This clonotype was seen at least ten times. The chain employs TRBV6-2 or TRBV6-3 and TRBJ2-7; 7 positions agree with TRBD2. Germline values: CDR1 MNHEY, CDR2 SVGEGT. The CDR3 has 16 amino acids. After removal of 5 bases from V and 2 bases from J, the junction contained 12 bases not matched to a gene. Here the CDR3 DNA reads TGTGCCAGCAGTGCCCAGGGACTACGCCATACCTACGAGCAGTACTTC. Translated, it gives CASSAQGLRHTYEQYF.

This chain connects TRBV11-2 to TRBJ1-5; D not certain. The germline V gene has CDR1 SGHAT and CDR2 FQNNGV. CDR3 length equals 16 residues. The V and J ends lost 1 base and 0 bases respectively, with 10 bases between them. The CDR3 sequence is CASSLVPDPSNQPQHF. In nucleotides, the CDR3 is TGTGCCAGCAGCTTAGTTCCAGACCCTAGCAATCAGCCCCAGCATTTT.

At least ten counts were recorded for this clonotype. The CDR3 region is CASTQAGGAGELFF. The CDR3 bases are TGTGCCAGCACCCAAGCAGGGGGGGCCGGGGAGCTGTTTTTT. The rearrangement links TRBV2 to TRBJ2-2, with D perhaps given as TRBD1 or TRBD2 (7 bases each). Trimming removed 7 bases from V and 6 bases from J, with 15 bases in between. CDR3 size: 14 residues. CDR1 and CDR2 from the germline V gene are SNHLY and FYNNEI. The full variable domain, its missing parts supplied by reference TRBV2 and TRBJ2-2, is EPEVTQTPSHQVTQMGQEVILRCVPISNHLYFYWYRQILGQKVEFLVSFYNNEISEKSEIFDDQFSVERPDGSNFTLKIRSTKLEDSAMYFCASTQAGGAGELFFGEGSRLTVL.

At least ten counts were recorded for this clonotype. The chain couples TRBV10-3 to TRBJ2-5; TRBD1 matches 7 bases. The ends lost 4 bases at V and 3 bases at J; junction bases unmatched: 5. The V gene's germline CDR1 is ENHRY and CDR2 SYGVKD. This CDR3 has 14 residues. DNA for the CDR3: TGTGCCATCAGTGCCCCGGACAGGAAAGAGACCCAGTACTTC. Residues: CAISAPDRKETQYF.

This clonotype turned up a few times. The V gene is TRBV11-2, the J gene TRBJ1-3, with 8 bases identical to TRBD1. This CDR3 region has 16 residues. J lost 3 bases, V lost 5 bases, and 9 bases had no gene match. Looked up from germline, CDR1 is SGHAT and CDR2 is FQNNGV. CDR3 in DNA: TGTGCCAGCAGCCCACAGGGGGGACTAATTGGAAACACCATATATTTT. This translates into CASSPQGGLIGNTIYF.

This clonotype came up many times. This sequence joins TRBV7-9 and TRBJ1-1, with a possible D match to TRBD1 (5 bases). The CDR3 has 16 residues. Trimming pared 0 bases from V and 4 bases from J, leaving 15 bases between. Germline-derived CDR1 and CDR2 are SEHNR and FQNEAQ (reference sequence). In DNA form, the CDR3 reads TGTGCCAGCAGCTTAGCTACGGGGGTGGTGAGCACTGAAGCTTTCTTT. Translation: CASSLATGVVSTEAFF.

The V call is TRBV6-1, the J call TRBJ1-2; a possible D gene is TRBD1 (5 bases). CDR1 is MNHNS and CDR2 is SASEGT in the germline V gene. V lost 8 bases and J lost 8, with 27 bases in between. The CDR3 spans 16 residues. Here the CDR3 reads CASRPQLPQGHDGYTF. The CDR3 DNA reads TGTGCCAGCCGGCCCCAGCTGCCTCAGGGTCACGACGGCTACACCTTC.

The chain carries TRBV12-3 or TRBV12-4 and TRBJ2-7; possible D gene TRBD2, 5 bases. This CDR3 contains 13 residues. Trimming pared 5 bases from V and 3 bases from J, leaving 11 bases between. The CDR3 coding sequence is TGTGCCAGCAGTGAACAAGCGGTCTACGAGCAGTACTTC. Encoded protein: CASSEQAVYEQYF.

This clonotype was counted many times. The gene calls are TRBV5-1 and TRBJ2-7, with D perhaps matching TRBD1 (6 bases). The V gene's germline CDR1 is SGHRS and CDR2 YFSETQ. Trimming removed 4 bases at V and 4 bases at J, with 15 bases between. This CDR3 has 14 residues. The CDR3 DNA reads TGCGCCAGCAGCCCGAGGACAGCACTATACGAGCAGTACTTC. This translates into CASSPRTALYEQYF.

V gene TRBV12-3 or TRBV12-4 combines with J gene TRBJ2-7, with 11 bases fitting TRBD2. The trim removed 6 bases at V and 2 bases at J, leaving 3 bases unmatched. The CDR3 has 14 amino acids. For the CDR3, the DNA is TGTGCCAGCAGGATGACTAGCGGGGCCTACGAGCAGTACTTC. This translates into CASRMTSGAYEQYF.

In this sample, this clonotype turned up many times. J is TRBJ2-2 and V is TRBV5-5; no reliable D call. This CDR3 has 16 amino acids. Trimming pared 1 base from V and 0 bases from J, leaving 10 bases between. Germline V gene lookup returns CDR1 SGHKS and CDR2 YYEKEE (reference sequence). CDR3 nucleotide sequence: TGTGCCAGCAGCTTGTTGGATAGGTCGAACACCGGGGAGCTGTTTTTT. The encoded protein is CASSLLDRSNTGELFF.

This clonotype showed up many times. CDR3 sequence (DNA): TGTGCCACCAGCAGAGATCTCGCTACTGCGGGAGACTACGAGCAGTACTTC. Its translation is CATSRDLATAGDYEQYF. The chain recombines TRBV15 with TRBJ2-7; 7 positions match TRBD2. Looked up from germline, CDR1 is LNHNV and CDR2 is YYDKDF (reference sequence). Unmatched junction bases numbered 11, after V lost 0 bases and J lost 3 bases. The CDR3 has 17 amino acids.

The rearrangement links TRBV30 to TRBJ2-5; D might be TRBD1 (6 bases). V gave up 4 bases and J gave up 3 bases, with 12 bases separating them. This CDR3 contains 13 residues. Germline V gene sequence: CDR1 GTSNPN, CDR2 SVGIG (reference sequence). The CDR3, as DNA: TGTGCCTGGACCCCGGACAGCAAAGAGACCCAGTACTTC. Translation: CAWTPDSKETQYF.

The rearrangement links TRBV6-1 to TRBJ1-1; D uncertain. Germline-derived CDR1 and CDR2 are MNHNS and SASEGT. The V gene lost 7 bases and the J gene lost 1 base, with 16 bases spanning the gap. This CDR3 comprises 15 residues. The CDR3 reads CASIPTGARNTEAFF. CDR3 in DNA: TGTGCCAGCATCCCGACGGGAGCGAGGAACACTGAAGCTTTCTTT.

This clonotype was seen at least ten times. The gene calls are TRBV20-1 and TRBJ2-5; 9 bases agree with TRBD2. This CDR3 spans 12 amino acids. V trimming: 4 bases; J trimming: 5 bases; junction bases outside the gene matches: 2. Looked up from germline, CDR1 is DFQATT and CDR2 is SNEGSKA (reference sequence). CDR3 DNA sequence: TGCAGTGCTATAGCGGGAGACGAGACCCAGTACTTC. Its translation is CSAIAGDETQYF.

The V gene is TRBV20-1, the J gene TRBJ1-6; a weak D match, TRBD1 (6 bases). This CDR3 region has 14 residues. From germline, CDR1 is DFQATT and CDR2 SNEGSKA (reference sequence). Trimming shortened V by 6 bases and J by 7 bases, and 16 bases separated the two germline ends. The CDR3 DNA follows: TGCAGTGCCGAAATTCAGGGGCGGAATTCACCCCTCCACTTT. It translates to CSAEIQGRNSPLHF.

This clonotype was observed many times. The genes are TRBV6-5 and TRBJ1-2, with D perhaps matching TRBD1 (5 bases). Germline V gives CDR1 MNHEY, CDR2 SVGAGI. The V and J ends lost 6 bases and 5 bases respectively, with 13 bases between them. The CDR3 covers 13 residues. The CDR3 DNA reads as TGTGCCAGCAGGCTACAGGAGGGGTATGGCTACACCTTC. It is translated as CASRLQEGYGYTF.